A single sample is the source of the 29 T cell receptor beta chains below, sequenced in a study of blood T cell repertoires in COVID-19 (TCRdb year 2020). Libraries were constructed by the immunoSEQ multiplex PCR assay. TCRdb's version of the immuneACCESS table is confined to in-frame rearrangements and falls short of the full clone set. An unresolved V gene accounts for under half of the shortfall where checked; the remainder is of unknown origin. This sample lists 280,000 or so clones; approximately 88% were detected once. The ten largest clones capture roughly 7% of the sample. Sample: peripheral blood. Every receptor here comes from a woman in her 30s who had recovered from COVID-19.

The chain carries TRBV27 and TRBJ2-7, with D perhaps TRBD2 (7 bases). The CDR3 spans 13 residues. Germline V CDR1 and CDR2: MNHEY, SMNVEV (reference sequence). Trimming took off 1 base at V and 6 bases at J, with 10 bases between the two ends. The CDR3 loop is CASSLWGGSEQYF. The CDR3 DNA is TGTGCCAGCAGTTTATGGGGGGGCAGCGAGCAGTACTTC.

This clone has a single count. The chain combines TRBV4-2 with TRBJ1-5, with 7 bases fitting TRBD1. V lost 0 bases and J lost 7; bases outside the gene matches: 12. CDR1 LGHNA and CDR2 YNFKEQ come from the germline V gene. The CDR3 loop spans 17 amino acids. The CDR3 loop is CASSQDLPRQGTQPQHF. The CDR3 nucleotides read TGTGCCAGCAGCCAAGATCTCCCCAGACAGGGTACGCAGCCCCAGCATTTT.

The chain recombines TRBV9 with TRBJ2-2; a weak D match, TRBD2 (6 bases). The CDR3 consists of 15 residues. V gave up 0 bases and J gave up 4 bases, with 10 bases separating them. Germline CDR1 is SGDLS and CDR2 is YYNGEE. CDR3 coding DNA: TGTGCCAGCAGCGTAGGTAACGGGGGCACCGGGGAGCTGTTTTTT. Its protein product is CASSVGNGGTGELFF.

This sequence joins TRBV4-3 and TRBJ2-7; 7 bases align to TRBD1. The germline V gene encodes CDR1 LGHNA and CDR2 YSLEER. This CDR3 is built from 13 residues. The trim removed 3 bases at V and 2 bases at J, leaving 1 base unmatched. This chain's CDR3 is CASSQGQTYEQYF. The CDR3 DNA reads TGCGCCAGCAGCCAGGGACAGACCTACGAGCAGTACTTC.

The rearrangement joins TRBV7-8 to TRBJ1-5; tentatively, D is TRBD1 (5 bases). The CDR3 runs 17 residues. CDR1 is SGHVS, CDR2 FQNEAQ, per germline. Between the trimmed V and J ends, which lost 2 bases and 0 bases, there was a span of 14 bases. As DNA, the CDR3 is TGTGCCAGCAGCTTAAGCCACCGGGGGGGTAGCAATCAGCCCCAGCATTTT. It is translated as CASSLSHRGGSNQPQHF.

This clone was observed a handful of times. The genes are TRBV14 and TRBJ2-1; 7 bases line up with TRBD1. J lost 6 bases, V lost 6 bases, and 2 bases had no gene match. Per the germline V gene, CDR1 is SGHDN and CDR2 is FVKESK. The CDR3 covers 12 residues. DNA for the CDR3: TGTGCCAGCAGACGACAGGGCAATGAGCAGTTCTTC. It codes for CASRRQGNEQFF.

This chain joins TRBV6-8 and TRBJ2-3, with 15 bases matching TRBD2. CDR1 MNHGY and CDR2 SAAAGT come from the germline V gene. J lost 3 bases, V lost 6 bases, and 7 bases had no gene match. This CDR3 spans 17 amino acids. The DNA of the CDR3 is TGTGCCAGCAGGCAACCCGGGACTAGCGGGGGGACAGATACGCAGTATTTT. It yields the protein CASRQPGTSGGTDTQYF.

V and J are TRBV3-1 (or the pseudogene TRBV3-2) and TRBJ2-3; D gene ambiguous. Deletions cut 4 bases from V and 0 bases from J, with 14 bases between. Per germline, CDR1 LGHDT and CDR2 YNNKEL (reference sequence). This CDR3 is 16 amino acids long. CDR3 region: CASSPDFPLSTDTQYF. The CDR3 coding sequence is TGTGCCAGCAGCCCCGACTTTCCCCTTAGCACAGATACGCAGTATTTT.

The chain links TRBV3-1 (or the pseudogene TRBV3-2) to TRBJ1-4; D is uncertain. Germline loops: CDR1 LGHDT, CDR2 YNNKEL (reference sequence). V was pared by 8 bases and J by 8 bases, with 15 bases between. This CDR3 comprises 13 residues. CDR3 bases: TGTGCCAGCGCCCCAGCTAGAACGGAAAAACTGTTTTTT. Translation gives CASAPARTEKLFF.

This chain links TRBV19 with TRBJ1-4, with D maybe TRBD1 (6 bases). The germline CDR1 and CDR2 sequences are LNHDA and SQIVND (reference sequence). The length of the CDR3 is 16 residues. The ends were cut back, 6 bases at V and 6 bases at J, with 20 bases in the middle. In DNA, the CDR3 is TGTGCCAGTAGAGGATACAGGGAGAGATTTGATGAAAAACTGTTTTTT. It encodes CASRGYRERFDEKLFF.

CDR3 sequence: CASSLWNPSRETQYF. DNA for the CDR3: TGTGCCAGCAGCTTGTGGAATCCTAGCAGAGAGACCCAGTACTTC. The chain links TRBV5-4 to TRBJ2-5, with D perhaps TRBD2 (5 bases). Trimming left V 1 base short and J 4 bases short, with 14 bases between. CDR3 length equals 15 residues. Germline CDR1 is SGHNT and CDR2 is YYREEE (reference sequence).

The chain joins TRBV27 to TRBJ2-5; 8 nucleotides match TRBD1. The CDR3 spans 14 residues. CDR1 is MNHEY, CDR2 SMNVEV, per germline (reference sequence). V dropped 4 bases and J dropped 5; count of bases not matched to a gene: 6. CDR3 nucleotide sequence: TGTGCCAGCAGTTCCAGGGGGCTCGGGGAGACCCAGTACTTC. It translates to CASSSRGLGETQYF.

The rearrangement uses TRBV7-2 and TRBJ2-2; 7 bases fit TRBD1. This CDR3 spans 19 amino acids. The V and J ends lost 3 bases and 3 bases, in that order; junction bases with no gene match: 16. From germline, CDR1 is SGHTA and CDR2 FQGNSA. This CDR3 reads CASSLGTTGRGADTGELFF. CDR3 nucleotide sequence: TGTGCCAGCAGCTTGGGGACGACAGGGAGAGGGGCGGACACCGGGGAGCTGTTTTTT.

This chain joins TRBV12-5 and TRBJ1-2; 7 bases line up with TRBD1. This CDR3 has 13 amino acids. V was pared by 7 bases and J by 4 bases, with 6 bases of the junction left unmatched. Germline V gives CDR1 LGHNT, CDR2 FRNRAP. CDR3 nucleotides: TGTGCTAGTGCCCGGGACAGAATCTATGGCTACACCTTC. This sequence encodes CASARDRIYGYTF.

The chain is built from TRBV4-2 and TRBJ2-7, with D possibly being TRBD1 (5 bases). Per germline, CDR1 LGHNA and CDR2 YNFKEQ. Trimming cost V 3 bases and J 3 bases, with 9 bases left between them. The CDR3 length is 13 residues. Here the CDR3 DNA reads TGTGCCAGCAGCCAGTCAGGGTTCTACGAGCAGTACTTC. It encodes CASSQSGFYEQYF.

This chain links TRBV5-4 with TRBJ1-2, with D maybe TRBD1 (6 bases). The V end was cut by 4 bases, the J end by 3 bases, with 10 bases between. The CDR3 sequence is 13 residues long. Germline CDR1 and CDR2: SGHNT and YYREEE (reference sequence). The CDR3 region has the DNA TGTGCCAGCAGCGGAGACAGGCACTATGGCTACACCTTC. It codes for CASSGDRHYGYTF. The full variable domain, rest sourced from reference TRBV5-4 and TRBJ1-2, is ETGVTQSPTHLIKTRGQQVTLRCSSQSGHNTVSWYQQALGQGPQFIFQYYREEENGRGNFPPRFSGLQFPNYSSELNVNALELDDSALYLCASSGDRHYGYTFGSGTRLTVV.

The sample holds one count of this clone. This chain joins TRBV30 and TRBJ1-3; D perhaps matches TRBD1 (5 bases). CDR1 and CDR2 (germline): GTSNPN, SVGIG (reference sequence). The CDR3 length is 13 residues. Between the trimmed V and J ends, which lost 3 bases and 2 bases, there was a span of 8 bases. This CDR3 is CAWSPGTGNTIYF. CDR3 DNA sequence: TGTGCCTGGAGCCCAGGGACTGGAAACACCATATATTTT.

V gene TRBV30 combines with J gene TRBJ2-7; D is undetermined. V lost 3 bases and J lost 4, with 16 bases in between. This CDR3 has 14 amino acids. Germline CDR1 is GTSNPN and CDR2 is SVGIG (reference sequence). Here the CDR3 reads CAWRPRNSRYEQYF. Written as DNA, the CDR3 is TGTGCCTGGAGACCCAGAAATTCGAGGTACGAGCAGTACTTC.

The chain recombines TRBV3-1 (or the pseudogene TRBV3-2) with TRBJ1-2, with D possibly TRBD1 on 6 matching bases. From germline, CDR1 is LGHDT and CDR2 YNNKEL (reference sequence). Trimming took off 0 bases at V and 5 bases at J, with 19 bases between the two ends. The CDR3 spans 17 residues. The CDR3 reads CASSQDEVRGYEYGYTF. The CDR3 DNA is TGTGCCAGCAGCCAAGATGAAGTAAGGGGGTACGAGTATGGCTACACCTTC.

The CDR3 DNA reads TGTGCCAGCAGCTTAAGAACAGGGCCCCAGCCCCAGCATTTT. Its translation is CASSLRTGPQPQHF. This chain uses TRBV7-8 with TRBJ1-5; TRBD1 might be the D (6 bases). CDR1 SGHVS and CDR2 FQNEAQ come from the germline V gene. Deletions cut 2 bases from V and 7 bases from J, with 12 bases between. This CDR3 spans 14 amino acids.

This clone is a singleton in its sample. The V gene is TRBV5-1, the J gene TRBJ1-1; unclear D gene. V was cut by 4 bases and J by 3 bases, with 16 bases left in between. The CDR3 is made up of 15 amino acids. The germline CDR1 and CDR2 sequences are SGHRS and YFSETQ. The CDR3 DNA is TGCGCCAGCAGCGCCCTCGGCGGGGAGTACACTGAAGCTTTCTTT. Translation: CASSALGGEYTEAFF.

V is TRBV7-5 and J is TRBJ1-1. TRBV7-5 is assigned pseudogene status. This CDR3 region has 13 residues. The CDR3 spells CARSLGRDTEAFF. CDR3 coding DNA: TGTGCCAGAAGCTTAGGGAGGGACACTGAAGCTTTCTTT.

V is TRBV3-1 (or the pseudogene TRBV3-2) and J is TRBJ2-1; 10 bases match TRBD2. CDR3 length: 15 amino acids. V shed 4 bases, J shed 3 bases, and the junction held 3 bases outside the gene matches. Germline CDR1 LGHDT, CDR2 YNNKEL (reference sequence). This chain's CDR3 is CASSPSGGYYNEQFF. The CDR3 bases are TGTGCCAGCAGCCCTAGCGGGGGATACTACAATGAGCAGTTCTTC.

The chain employs TRBV7-2 and TRBJ1-1; D call uncertain. Germline loops: CDR1 SGHTA, CDR2 FQGNSA. The CDR3 length is 13 residues. V lost 2 bases, J lost 1 base, and 5 bases lay in between. CDR3 in DNA: TGTGCCAGCAGCTTATCACAGAACACTGAAGCTTTCTTT. Translating it yields CASSLSQNTEAFF.

This clone was detected once. The rearrangement uses TRBV4-1 and TRBJ1-1, with D possibly being TRBD1 (5 bases). CDR1 MGHRA and CDR2 YSYEKL come from the germline V gene. The CDR3 loop spans 13 amino acids. Trimming removed 6 bases at V and 6 bases at J, with 14 bases between. The CDR3 loop reads CASRPLGGAEAFF. The CDR3 bases are TGCGCCAGCAGACCCTTGGGGGGGGCTGAAGCTTTCTTT.

The chain is built from TRBV4-1 and TRBJ1-4; 8 nucleotides align to TRBD1. The V segment lost 5 bases and the J segment 7 bases; nucleotides outside the gene matches: 9. The CDR3 is 15 amino acids. Germline V gene sequence: CDR1 MGHRA, CDR2 YSYEKL. CDR3 loop: CASSFQGAGGEKLFF. In DNA form, the CDR3 reads TGCGCCAGCAGCTTCCAGGGGGCAGGCGGTGAAAAACTGTTTTTT.

V gene TRBV5-4 combines with J gene TRBJ2-1, with TRBD2 matching 9 bases. Trimming removed 5 bases from V and 6 bases from J; junction bases left unmatched: 9. This CDR3 comprises 15 residues. Germline V lookup: CDR1 SGHNT, CDR2 YYREEE (reference sequence). CDR3 bases: TGTGCCAGCAGTCCTCAGCGGGGGGCGGGCAATGAGCAGTTCTTC. It translates to CASSPQRGAGNEQFF.

The chain joins TRBV27 to TRBJ2-5, with a weak D call TRBD1 (6 bases). This CDR3 spans 14 amino acids. Germline-derived CDR1 and CDR2 are MNHEY and SMNVEV (reference sequence). Trimming stripped 2 bases from V and 4 bases from J, with 11 bases between. The CDR3 loop is CASSLDRGGETQYF. In nucleotides, the CDR3 is TGTGCCAGCAGTTTAGATCGAGGGGGAGAGACCCAGTACTTC.

This clone is a singleton in its sample. One end of the junction fails to match germline, which may point to a read error. The chain is built from TRBV5-1 and TRBJ1-1; 8 nucleotides agree with TRBD1. Germline V gene sequence: CDR1 SGHRS, CDR2 YFSETQ. The CDR3 covers 15 residues. The chain's CDR3 is CARSLGGHRGTEAFF. The CDR3 DNA reads as TGCGCCCGCAGCTTGGGGGGACACAGGGGGACTGAAGCTTTCTTT. The full variable domain, completed using reference TRBV5-1 and TRBJ1-1, is KAGVTQTPRYLIKTRGQQVTLSCSPISGHRSVSWYQQTPGQGLQFLFEYFSETQRNKGNFPGRFSGRQFSNSRSEMNVSTLELGDSALYLCARSLGGHRGTEAFFGQGTRLTVV.